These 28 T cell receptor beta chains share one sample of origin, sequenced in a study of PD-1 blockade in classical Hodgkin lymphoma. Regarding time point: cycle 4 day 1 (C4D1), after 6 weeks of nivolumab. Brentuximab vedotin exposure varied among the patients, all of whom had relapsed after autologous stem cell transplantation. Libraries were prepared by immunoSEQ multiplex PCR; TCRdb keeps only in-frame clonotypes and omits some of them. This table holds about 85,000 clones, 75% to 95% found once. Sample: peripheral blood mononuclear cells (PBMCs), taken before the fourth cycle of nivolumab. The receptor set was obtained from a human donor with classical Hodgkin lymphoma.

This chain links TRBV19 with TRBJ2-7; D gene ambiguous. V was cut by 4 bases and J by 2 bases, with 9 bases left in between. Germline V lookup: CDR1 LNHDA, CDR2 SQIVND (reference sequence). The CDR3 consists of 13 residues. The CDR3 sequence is CASSTSVAYEQYF. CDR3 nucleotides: TGTGCCAGTAGTACTAGTGTGGCCTACGAGCAGTACTTC.

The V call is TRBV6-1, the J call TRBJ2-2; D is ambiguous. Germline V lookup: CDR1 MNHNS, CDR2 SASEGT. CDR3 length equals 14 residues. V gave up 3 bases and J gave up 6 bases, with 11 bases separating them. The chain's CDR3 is CASSELLDSGELFF. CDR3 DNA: TGTGCCAGCAGTGAGCTGTTGGATTCCGGGGAGCTGTTTTTT.

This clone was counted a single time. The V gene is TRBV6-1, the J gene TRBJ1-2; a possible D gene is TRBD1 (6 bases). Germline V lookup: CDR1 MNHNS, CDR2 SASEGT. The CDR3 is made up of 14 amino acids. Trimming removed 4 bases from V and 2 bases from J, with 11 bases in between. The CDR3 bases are TGTGCCAGCAGTGCCCCTCAGGGGAACTATGGCTACACCTTC. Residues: CASSAPQGNYGYTF.

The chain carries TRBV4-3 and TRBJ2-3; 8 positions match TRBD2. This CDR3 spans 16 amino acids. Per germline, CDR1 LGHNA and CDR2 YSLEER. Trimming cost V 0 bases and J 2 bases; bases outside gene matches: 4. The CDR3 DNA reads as TGCGCCAGCAGCCAAGATTGGCGGGGGGTCACAGATACGCAGTATTTT. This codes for CASSQDWRGVTDTQYF.

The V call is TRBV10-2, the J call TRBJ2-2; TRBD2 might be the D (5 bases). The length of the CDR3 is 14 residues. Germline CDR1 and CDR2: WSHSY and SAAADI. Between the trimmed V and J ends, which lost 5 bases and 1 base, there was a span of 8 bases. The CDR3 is CASSRRVNTGELFF. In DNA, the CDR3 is TGCGCCAGCAGTCGGCGGGTGAACACCGGGGAGCTGTTTTTT.

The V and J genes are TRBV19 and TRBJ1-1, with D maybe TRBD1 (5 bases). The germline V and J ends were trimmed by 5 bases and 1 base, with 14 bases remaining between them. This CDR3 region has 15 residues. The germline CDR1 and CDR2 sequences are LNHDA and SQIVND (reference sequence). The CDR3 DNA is TGTGCCAGTAGTTACGAGGGGTCGGGGAACACTGAAGCTTTCTTT. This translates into CASSYEGSGNTEAFF.

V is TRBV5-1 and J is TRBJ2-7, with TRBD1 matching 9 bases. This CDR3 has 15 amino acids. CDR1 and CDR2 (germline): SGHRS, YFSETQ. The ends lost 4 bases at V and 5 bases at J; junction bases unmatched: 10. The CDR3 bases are TGCGCCAGCAGCGGGGGACAGGGACATGCCCACGAGCAGTACTTC. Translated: CASSGGQGHAHEQYF. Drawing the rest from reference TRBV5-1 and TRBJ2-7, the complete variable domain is KAGVTQTPRYLIKTRGQQVTLSCSPISGHRSVSWYQQTPGQGLQFLFEYFSETQRNKGNFPGRFSGRQFSNSRSEMNVSTLELGDSALYLCASSGGQGHAHEQYFGPGTRLTVT.

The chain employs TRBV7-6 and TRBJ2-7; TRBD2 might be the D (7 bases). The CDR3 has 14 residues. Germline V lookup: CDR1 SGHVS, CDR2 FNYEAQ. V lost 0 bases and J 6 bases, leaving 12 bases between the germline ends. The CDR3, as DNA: TGTGCCAGCAGCTTAGCTATAGGGGGGGGCGAGCAGTACTTC. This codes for CASSLAIGGGEQYF.

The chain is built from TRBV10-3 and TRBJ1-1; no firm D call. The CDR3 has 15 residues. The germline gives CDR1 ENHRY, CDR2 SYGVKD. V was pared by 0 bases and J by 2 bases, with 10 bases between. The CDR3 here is CAISESVADNTEAFF. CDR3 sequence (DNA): TGTGCCATCAGTGAGTCGGTGGCAGACAACACTGAAGCTTTCTTT.

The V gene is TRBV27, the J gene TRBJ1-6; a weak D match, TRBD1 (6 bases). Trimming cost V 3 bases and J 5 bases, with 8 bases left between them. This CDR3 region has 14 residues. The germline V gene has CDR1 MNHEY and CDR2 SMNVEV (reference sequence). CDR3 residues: CASSFGGNNSPLHF. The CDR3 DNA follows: TGTGCCAGCAGTTTTGGGGGCAATAATTCACCCCTCCACTTT.

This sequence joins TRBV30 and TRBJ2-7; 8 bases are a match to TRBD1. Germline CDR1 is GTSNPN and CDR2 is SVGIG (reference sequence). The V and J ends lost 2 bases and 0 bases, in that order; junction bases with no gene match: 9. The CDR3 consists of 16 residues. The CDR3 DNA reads TGTGCCTGGAGTCTAACGAACAGGGGGAGCTCCTACGAGCAGTACTTC. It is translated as CAWSLTNRGSSYEQYF.

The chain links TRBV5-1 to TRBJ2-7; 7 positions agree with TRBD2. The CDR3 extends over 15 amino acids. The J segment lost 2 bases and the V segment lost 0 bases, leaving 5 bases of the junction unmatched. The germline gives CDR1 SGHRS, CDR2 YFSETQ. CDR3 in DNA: TGCGCCAGCAGCTTGGTGTTAGCGGGCCCCTACGAGCAGTACTTC. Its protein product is CASSLVLAGPYEQYF.

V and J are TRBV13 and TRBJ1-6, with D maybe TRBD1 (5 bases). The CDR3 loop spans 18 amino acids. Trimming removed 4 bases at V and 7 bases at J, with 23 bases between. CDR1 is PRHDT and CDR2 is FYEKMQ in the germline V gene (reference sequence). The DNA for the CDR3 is TGTGCCAGCAGCTCCATTCCCTCTAGAGAGGGGTCCAATTCACCCCTCCACTTT. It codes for CASSSIPSREGSNSPLHF.

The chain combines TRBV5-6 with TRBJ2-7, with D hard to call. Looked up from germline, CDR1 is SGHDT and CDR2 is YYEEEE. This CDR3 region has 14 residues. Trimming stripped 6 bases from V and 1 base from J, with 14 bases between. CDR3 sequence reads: CASTSWWGSYEQYF. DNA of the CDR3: TGTGCCAGCACCTCGTGGTGGGGTTCCTACGAGCAGTACTTC.

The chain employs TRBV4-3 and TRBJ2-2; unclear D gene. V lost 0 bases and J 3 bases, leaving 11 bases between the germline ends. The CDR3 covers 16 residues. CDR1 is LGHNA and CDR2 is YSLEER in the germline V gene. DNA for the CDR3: TGCGCCAGCAGCCAAGATTGGGGAAGGGACACCGGGGAGCTGTTTTTT. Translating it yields CASSQDWGRDTGELFF.

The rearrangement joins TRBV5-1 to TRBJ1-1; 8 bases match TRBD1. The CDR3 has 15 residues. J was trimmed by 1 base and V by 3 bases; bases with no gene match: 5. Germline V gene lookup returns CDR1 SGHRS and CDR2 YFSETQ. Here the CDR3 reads CASSWGQAGNTEAFF. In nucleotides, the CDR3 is TGCGCCAGCAGCTGGGGACAGGCGGGGAACACTGAAGCTTTCTTT.

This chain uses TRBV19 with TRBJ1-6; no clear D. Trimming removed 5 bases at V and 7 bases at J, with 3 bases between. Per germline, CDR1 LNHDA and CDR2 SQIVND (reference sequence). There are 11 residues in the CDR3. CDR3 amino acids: CASSSNSPLHF. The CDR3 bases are TGTGCCAGTAGTTCAAATTCACCCCTCCACTTT.

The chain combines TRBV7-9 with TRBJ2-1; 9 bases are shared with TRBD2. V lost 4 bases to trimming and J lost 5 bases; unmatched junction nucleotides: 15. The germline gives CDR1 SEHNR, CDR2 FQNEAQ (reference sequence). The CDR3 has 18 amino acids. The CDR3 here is CASSSPRPGTSRNNEQFF. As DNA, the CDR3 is TGTGCCAGCAGCTCACCGAGGCCTGGGACTAGCAGGAACAATGAGCAGTTCTTC. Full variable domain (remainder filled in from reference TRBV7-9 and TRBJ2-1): DTGVSQNPRHKITKRGQNVTFRCDPISEHNRLYWYRQTLGQGPEFLTYFQNEAQLEKSRLLSDRFSAERPKGSFSTLEIQRTEQGDSAMYLCASSSPRPGTSRNNEQFFGPGTRLTVL.

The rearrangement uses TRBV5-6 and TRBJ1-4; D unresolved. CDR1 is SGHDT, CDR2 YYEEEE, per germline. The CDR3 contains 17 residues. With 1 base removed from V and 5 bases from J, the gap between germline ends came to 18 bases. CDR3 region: CASSLTRLRGVNEKLFF. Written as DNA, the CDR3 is TGTGCCAGCAGCTTGACGCGGCTTCGGGGTGTAAATGAAAAACTGTTTTTT.

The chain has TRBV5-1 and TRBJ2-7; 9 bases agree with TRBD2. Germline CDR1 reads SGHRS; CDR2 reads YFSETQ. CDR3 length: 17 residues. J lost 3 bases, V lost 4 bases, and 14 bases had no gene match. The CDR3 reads CASSPRGGPSGVYEQYF. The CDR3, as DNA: TGCGCCAGCAGCCCGAGGGGGGGCCCTAGCGGGGTCTACGAGCAGTACTTC.

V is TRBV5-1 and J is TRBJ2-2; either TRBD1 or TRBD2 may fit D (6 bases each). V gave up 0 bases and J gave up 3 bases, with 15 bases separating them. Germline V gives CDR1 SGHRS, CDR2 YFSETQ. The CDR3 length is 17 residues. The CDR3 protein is CASSLGGTPADTGELFF. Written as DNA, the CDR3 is TGCGCCAGCAGCTTGGGCGGGACACCTGCTGACACCGGGGAGCTGTTTTTT.

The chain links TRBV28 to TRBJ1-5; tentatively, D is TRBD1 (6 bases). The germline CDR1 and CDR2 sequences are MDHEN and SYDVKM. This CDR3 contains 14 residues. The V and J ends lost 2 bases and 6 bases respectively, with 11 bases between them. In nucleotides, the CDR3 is TGTGCCAGCAGTTTAGTTGCAGGGGCTCAGCCCCAGCATTTT. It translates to CASSLVAGAQPQHF. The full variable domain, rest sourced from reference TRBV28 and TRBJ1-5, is DVKVTQSSRYLVKRTGEKVFLECVQDMDHENMFWYRQDPGLGLRLIYFSYDVKMKEKGDIPEGYSVSREKKERFSLILESASTNQTSMYLCASSLVAGAQPQHFGDGTRLSIL.

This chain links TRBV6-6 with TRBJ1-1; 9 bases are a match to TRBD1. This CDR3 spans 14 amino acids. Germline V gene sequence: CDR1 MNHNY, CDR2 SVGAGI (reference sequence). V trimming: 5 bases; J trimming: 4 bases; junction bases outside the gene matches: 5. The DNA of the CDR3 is TGTGCCAGCAGTCAGGGACAGGGAGGCACTGAAGCTTTCTTT. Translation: CASSQGQGGTEAFF.

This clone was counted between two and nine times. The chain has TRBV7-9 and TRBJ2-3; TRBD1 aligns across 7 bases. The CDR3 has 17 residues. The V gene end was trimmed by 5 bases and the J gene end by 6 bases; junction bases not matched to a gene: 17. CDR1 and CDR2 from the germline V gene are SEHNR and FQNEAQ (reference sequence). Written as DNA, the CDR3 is TGTGCCAGCAGCGTTCGGGGAAAAGACAGGGTGAGGGATACGCAGTATTTT. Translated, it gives CASSVRGKDRVRDTQYF.

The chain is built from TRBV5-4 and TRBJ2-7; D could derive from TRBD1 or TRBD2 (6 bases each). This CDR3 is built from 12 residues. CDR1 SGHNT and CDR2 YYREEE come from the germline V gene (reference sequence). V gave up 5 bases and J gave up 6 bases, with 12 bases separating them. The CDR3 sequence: CASRKGGGEQYF. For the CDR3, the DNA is TGTGCCAGCAGGAAAGGGGGAGGCGAGCAGTACTTC.

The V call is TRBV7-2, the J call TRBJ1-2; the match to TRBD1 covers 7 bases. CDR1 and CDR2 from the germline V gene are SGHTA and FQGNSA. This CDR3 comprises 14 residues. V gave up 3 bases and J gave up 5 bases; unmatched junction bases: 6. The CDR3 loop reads CASSLRDSSYGYTF. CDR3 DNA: TGTGCCAGCAGCTTGCGGGACAGTTCATATGGCTACACCTTC.

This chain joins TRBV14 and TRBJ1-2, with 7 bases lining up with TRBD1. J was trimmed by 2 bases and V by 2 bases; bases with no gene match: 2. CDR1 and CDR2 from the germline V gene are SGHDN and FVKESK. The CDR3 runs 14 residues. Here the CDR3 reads CASSQLGQNYGYTF. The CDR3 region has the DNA TGTGCCAGCAGCCAACTGGGACAGAACTATGGCTACACCTTC.

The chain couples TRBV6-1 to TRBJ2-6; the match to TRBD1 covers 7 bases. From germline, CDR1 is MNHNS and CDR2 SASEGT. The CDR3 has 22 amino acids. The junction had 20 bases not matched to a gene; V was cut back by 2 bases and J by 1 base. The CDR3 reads CASSEPFRLTGNIHSGANVLTF. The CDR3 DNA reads TGTGCCAGCAGTGAACCCTTCCGTCTGACAGGGAACATCCATTCTGGGGCCAACGTCCTGACTTTC.